The present TCR beta chain was sequenced within a study of T cells after yellow fever vaccination (dated by TCRdb to about 2019). With regard to the full study: The SMART-Seq v4 Ultra Low Input RNA kit was used to prepare libraries from fractions with low cell numbers. Bulk PBMC replicates and cell subsets were isolated from blood drawn at multiple timepoints before and after both primary and secondary immunization. To follow T-cell clones before and after both primary and booster YFV17D yellow fever vaccination, bulk TCR alpha and beta repertoires underwent longitudinal sequencing. Two healthy male donors made up the cohort, one aged 18 to 30 years and the other aged 30 to 40 years. Overall study results and their limits: After the booster, most clones that had expanded after primary vaccination were detected again (nearly 97% of CD4 and 70% to 90% of CD8), suggesting broad maintenance of memory. Only a couple of donors were included in the study, so the extent to which the findings can be generalized is limited. Because abundant contaminating clonotypes from the bulk population could be contained in FACS-sorted repertoires, computational filtering was required. A small fraction of clonotypes showed up in both the CD4 and CD8 compartments, probably as a result of convergent recombination. The secondary T-cell response was weaker than the primary response but faster, peaking on day 5 instead of day 15.

The CDR3 contains 12 residues, cysteine and phenylalanine counted. Of all the DNA, just the CDR3 is kept, 36 bases in frame from base 1. V has 5 bases trimmed and J has 8 bases trimmed; junction bases matching no gene number 8. The germline V gene (reference sequence) yields DFQATT for CDR1 and SNEGSKA for CDR2. TCR cDNA was made using 5'RACE template switching, a step that added a universal primer site and unique molecular identifiers. Priming of cDNA synthesis was performed from both the TCR alpha and TCR beta constant segments. Libraries were amplified in two PCR steps, with sample barcodes and sequencing adapters added in the second step. Sequencing of the libraries was done on either Illumina HiSeq 2500 (2x100 bp) or NovaSeq (2x150 bp). The paper's data handling went like this. MIGEC was used to demultiplex reads and collapse the reads into UMI consensus sequences, and MiXCR was used for V(D)J alignment. Using edgeR on replicate PBMC samples, clonotypes were called vaccine-responding if FDR was below 0.01 and the log2 fold change was above 5 up to day 15. Each bulk clonotype received a CD4 or CD8 identity based on whether the sequenced CD4 or CD8 repertoire contained that clonotype at higher abundance. TCRdb reanalyzed the raw reads on its own, using fastp at Q25 for trimming and MiXCR for clone calling, and kept in-frame beta chains. Rows are combined by CDR3 protein, so each entry shows the most common genes and DNA. These V and J calls derive from TCRdb rather than the authors' analysis. For this sample the table gives 200,000 to 250,000 distinct CDR3 sequences, of which 6.5% to 8.5% were detected only once. Clones ranked in the top ten supply about 0.85% of the sample.

A note on this clonotype: Its antigen target is currently unknown. No quality values exist for individual bases; no much larger clone is one base distant.

The treatment or condition label here, explained by the study, means: live attenuated yellow fever vaccine strain. A standard Ficoll-Paque protocol was used to isolate PBMCs from peripheral blood. Dynabeads CD4 and CD8 positive selection kits were used to isolate the CD4 and CD8 T-cell fractions. TriZol was used to extract RNA from bulk PBMCs, CD4 and CD8 fractions, and dextramer-positive and dextramer-negative fractions. The input for sequencing was CD4+ T cells sorted from PBMCs, taken 15 days after the yellow fever booster vaccination. The sequence joins TRBV20-1 to TRBJ1-2; 7 middle bases align to TRBD1. This TCR was recovered from a man aged 25 to 40 who received the YFV17D yellow fever vaccine. CDR3 loop: CSAWDSTVGYTF. The nucleotide sequence reads TGCAGTGCTTGGGACAGTACCGTGGGCTACACCTTC.